A single sample gave rise to the 23 T cell receptor beta chains below, sequenced in a study of vaccination and CD4 T cells after COVID-19. Sequence data for DNA of cultured CD4+ T cells were generated by the Oncomine TCR Beta short-read assay. TCRdb fed the PCR reads into MiXCR, producing one record per CDR3 protein. This sample carries around 10,000 distinct CDR3 sequences, over 30% of them seen once, and the ten largest clones take roughly 12%. The treatment here: roughly 10-day PBMC culture with coronavirus spike peptide pools or control peptides (ViraFEST assay). The unexposed donor provided CD4+ T cells, which were taken before the COVID-19 pandemic (2011-2018). These receptors are not linked to any known antigen. The sequenced material came from CD4+ T cells from blood, cultured in vitro. The receptors were sampled from a human donor in good health.

The rearrangement joins TRBV6-5 to TRBJ1-2, with D perhaps TRBD1 (6 bases). The V gene lost 2 bases and the J gene lost 3 bases, with 19 bases spanning the gap. The CDR3 covers 17 residues. The germline CDR1 and CDR2 sequences are MNHEY and SVGAGI. The CDR3 DNA follows: TGTGCCAGCAGTTACACGAGGCGAAGGGGGGAGTACTATGGCTACACCTTC. It yields the protein CASSYTRRRGEYYGYTF.

V gene TRBV15 combines with J gene TRBJ2-1, with 9 bases fitting TRBD2. The length of the CDR3 is 16 residues. V was clipped by 0 bases and J by 5 bases; unmatched bases: 5. Germline V gives CDR1 LNHNV, CDR2 YYDKDF (reference sequence). CDR3 DNA sequence: TGTGCCACCAGCAGAGAGGCGGGGGGGCTAGACAATGAGCAGTTCTTC. It yields the protein CATSREAGGLDNEQFF. Using reference TRBV15 and TRBJ2-1 for the parts outside the CDR3, the full variable domain is DAMVIQNPRYQVTQFGKPVTLSCSQTLNHNVMYWYQQKSSQAPKLLFHYYDKDFNNEADTPDNFQSRRPNTSFCFLDIRSPGLGDTAMYLCATSREAGGLDNEQFFGPGTRLTVL.

This clonotype appeared a few times. V usage is TRBV19 and J usage is TRBJ2-5, with D possibly matching TRBD1 (5 bases). In germline, CDR1 is LNHDA, CDR2 SQIVND (reference sequence). Trimming cost V 5 bases and J 2 bases, with 21 bases left between them. CDR3 length: 17 residues. The CDR3 protein is CASSRQGFPSRQETQYF. The CDR3, as DNA: TGTGCCAGTAGTCGTCAGGGTTTCCCGAGCCGACAAGAGACCCAGTACTTC.

The chain uses TRBV11-3 and TRBJ2-3; 9 positions agree with TRBD2. V lost 2 bases and J lost 1; bases outside the gene matches: 7. Germline assignment: CDR1 SGHNT and CDR2 YENEEA. The CDR3 length is 17 residues. In nucleotides, the CDR3 is TGTGCCAGCAGCTTACGGGGACTAGCCTTCGGCACAGATACGCAGTATTTT. Protein: CASSLRGLAFGTDTQYF. Using reference TRBV11-3 and TRBJ2-3 for the parts outside the CDR3, the full variable domain is EAGVVQSPRYKIIEKKQPVAFWCNPISGHNTLYWYLQNLGQGPELLIRYENEEAVDDSQLPKDRFSAERLKGVDSTLKIQPAELGDSAVYLCASSLRGLAFGTDTQYFGPGTRLTVL.

The V call is TRBV14, the J call TRBJ1-6, with D tentatively TRBD1 (5 bases). Deletions cut 8 bases from V and 9 bases from J, with 11 bases between. Per the germline V gene, CDR1 is SGHDN and CDR2 is FVKESK. The CDR3 is made up of 12 amino acids. CDR3: CASQGYGSPLHF. CDR3 DNA sequence: TGTGCCAGCCAGGGTTACGGTTCACCCCTCCACTTT. The whole variable domain, remainder taken from reference TRBV14 and TRBJ1-6, is EAGVTQFPSHSVIEKGQTVTLRCDPISGHDNLYWYRRVMGKEIKFLLHFVKESKQDESGMPNNRFLAERTGGTYSTLKVQPAELEDSGVYFCASQGYGSPLHFGNGTRLTVT.

CDR3 residues: CASSQDFSGTDTQYF. CDR3 in DNA: TGTGCCAGCAGCCAGGACTTTTCCGGCACAGATACGCAGTATTTT. The chain recombines TRBV5-8 with TRBJ2-3, with D maybe TRBD2 (5 bases). The CDR3 runs to 15 residues. Trimming shortened V by 4 bases and J by 1 base, and 13 bases separated the two germline ends. CDR1 and CDR2 from the germline V gene are SGHTS and YDEGEE.

This chain joins TRBV9 and TRBJ1-6; TRBD1 matches 7 bases. With V trimmed by 2 bases and J by 7 bases, 6 bases remained unmatched. The CDR3 has 15 residues. Germline-derived CDR1 and CDR2 are SGDLS and YYNGEE. CDR3: CASSVGQPGNSPLHF. CDR3 DNA sequence: TGTGCCAGCAGCGTGGGACAGCCCGGGAATTCACCCCTCCACTTT. The variable domain in full, completed from reference TRBV9 and TRBJ1-6, reads DSGVTQTPKHLITATGQRVTLRCSPRSGDLSVYWYQQSLDQGLQFLIQYYNGEERAKGNILERFSAQQFPDLHSELNLSSLELGDSALYFCASSVGQPGNSPLHFGNGTRLTVT.

This clonotype was observed a handful of times. This chain joins TRBV7-8 and TRBJ1-5; D gene unclear. This CDR3 contains 13 residues. With 3 bases removed from V and 1 base from J, the gap between germline ends came to 4 bases. Germline-derived CDR1 and CDR2 are SGHVS and FQNEAQ. The CDR3 region has the DNA TGTGCCAGCAGCTTCGACAGCAATCAGCCCCAGCATTTT. Translation: CASSFDSNQPQHF.

This clonotype turned up a few times. The chain links TRBV6-1 to TRBJ1-1, with D unresolved. The length of the CDR3 is 15 residues. Germline CDR1 MNHNS, CDR2 SASEGT. V was shortened by 7 bases and J by 1 base, with 16 bases between the two germline ends. The CDR3 DNA follows: TGTGCCAGCACCCTCAAAAGGGTGGAGAACACTGAAGCTTTCTTT. Amino acid sequence: CASTLKRVENTEAFF.

This clonotype showed up just a few times. V usage is TRBV6-2 or TRBV6-3 and J usage is TRBJ2-7; D not resolved. This CDR3 contains 12 residues. Germline lookup yields CDR1 MNHEY and CDR2 SVGEGT. V lost 4 bases to trimming and J lost 0 bases, with 4 bases between them. This CDR3 is CASSFSSYEQYF. Here the CDR3 DNA reads TGTGCCAGCAGTTTCAGCTCCTACGAGCAGTACTTC.

The chain couples TRBV10-2 to TRBJ2-7; 8 nucleotides align to TRBD1. Germline CDR1 reads WSHSY; CDR2 reads SAAADI. The CDR3 has 15 amino acids. The ends lost 6 bases at V and 3 bases at J; junction bases unmatched: 10. The CDR3 loop reads CASSGGTGVLYEQYF. The CDR3 region has the DNA TGCGCCAGCAGCGGCGGGACAGGAGTCCTCTACGAGCAGTACTTC.

CDR3 residues: CASSSQRQALVVEQYF. DNA of the CDR3: TGTGCCAGCAGTTCCCAGAGACAGGCCCTCGTCGTCGAGCAGTACTTC. V and J are TRBV6-5 and TRBJ2-7; tentative D call: TRBD1 (6 bases). Germline-derived CDR1 and CDR2 are MNHEY and SVGAGI. V lost 4 bases and J lost 6, with 22 bases in between. The CDR3 spans 16 residues.

This clonotype was recorded a few times. The rearrangement uses TRBV7-8 and TRBJ1-2; D call uncertain. The CDR3 is 13 residues long. Trimming pared 0 bases from V and 1 base from J, leaving 3 bases between. Germline V gene data show CDR1 as SGHVS and CDR2 as FQNEAQ. The CDR3 is CASSLAVNYGYTF. The CDR3, as DNA: TGTGCCAGCAGCTTAGCAGTTAACTATGGCTACACCTTC.

J is TRBJ2-5 and V is TRBV24-1, with TRBD1 identical over 8 bases. CDR1 and CDR2 (germline): KGHDR, SFDVKD. The CDR3 is 13 residues long. Trimming at V came to 7 bases and at J to 1 base, leaving 1 base not matched to a gene. The DNA for the CDR3 is TGTGCCACCAGGGACAGGGCCCAAGAGACCCAGTACTTC. Amino acids: CATRDRAQETQYF.

In its sample, this clonotype was seen a few times. J is TRBJ1-1 and V is TRBV20-1; no definite D call. This CDR3 has 13 amino acids. Deletions cut 6 bases from V and 0 bases from J, with 11 bases between. Germline loops: CDR1 DFQATT, CDR2 SNEGSKA (reference sequence). CDR3 sequence (DNA): TGCAGTGCGCCACCGACAATGAACACTGAAGCTTTCTTT. It is translated as CSAPPTMNTEAFF.

This chain joins TRBV3-1 and TRBJ1-1; D unclear. Trimming shortened V by 0 bases and J by 11 bases, and 13 bases separated the two germline ends. This CDR3 is 13 amino acids long. Germline V CDR1 and CDR2: LGHDT, YNNKEL (reference sequence). The CDR3 sequence is CASSQDLVARAFF. CDR3 nucleotides: TGTGCCAGCAGCCAAGATCTGGTCGCCCGGGCTTTCTTT. Together with reference TRBV3-1 and TRBJ1-1, the CDR3 gives the full variable domain: DTAVSQTPKYLVTQMGNDKSIKCEQNLGHDTMYWYKQDSKKFLKIMFSYNNKELIINETVPNRFSPKSPDKAHLNLHINSLELGDSAVYFCASSQDLVARAFFGQGTRLTVV.

V usage is TRBV19 and J usage is TRBJ1-3; D gene uncertain. V was shortened by 2 bases and J by 0 bases, with 5 bases between the two germline ends. Germline loops: CDR1 LNHDA, CDR2 SQIVND (reference sequence). There are 14 residues in the CDR3. CDR3 bases: TGTGCCAGTAGTATAAAGAGCTCTGGAAACACCATATATTTT. Its translation: CASSIKSSGNTIYF.

The chain uses TRBV11-3 and TRBJ2-7, with TRBD1 identical over 8 bases. CDR3 length: 14 residues. Germline trimming cut 3 bases from V and 6 bases from J; bases unmatched to any gene: 7. Germline CDR1 reads SGHNT; CDR2 reads YENEEA. The CDR3 coding sequence is TGTGCCAGCAGCTTGGCCGGGACAGGAGCCGAGCAGTACTTC. Translated, it gives CASSLAGTGAEQYF.

This chain uses TRBV27 with TRBJ2-3; possibly TRBD1 or TRBD2 for D (5 bases each). The germline gives CDR1 MNHEY, CDR2 SMNVEV (reference sequence). This CDR3 is built from 15 residues. Trimming took 3 bases from V and 0 from J, leaving 10 bases between them. The CDR3 here is CASSFRGPSTDTQYF. CDR3 DNA: TGTGCCAGCAGTTTCCGGGGACCTAGCACAGATACGCAGTATTTT.

The rearrangement links TRBV23-1 to TRBJ2-7; D call uncertain. TRBV23-1 qualifies as an ORF whose function is uncertain. There are 16 residues in the CDR3. Trimming removed 2 bases from V and 0 bases from J, with 14 bases in between. The CDR3 loop is CASSQEPVLSSYEQYF. The CDR3 nucleotides are TGCGCCAGCAGTCAAGAACCGGTCTTGAGCTCCTACGAGCAGTACTTC.

The V gene is TRBV10-3, the J gene TRBJ1-2; D perhaps matches TRBD1 (6 bases). The ends were cut back, 7 bases at V and 8 bases at J, with 26 bases in the middle. The CDR3 runs to 16 residues. Germline CDR1 reads ENHRY; CDR2 reads SYGVKD. CDR3 amino acids: CAIKGTTTRSLAGYTF. CDR3 nucleotide sequence: TGTGCCATCAAGGGGACAACTACAAGGAGCCTTGCCGGCTACACCTTC.

This clonotype showed up just once. J is TRBJ2-5 and V is TRBV11-2, with TRBD1 matching 9 bases. The CDR3 loop spans 16 amino acids. Germline loops: CDR1 SGHAT, CDR2 FQNNGV. V shed 3 bases and J 0 bases; nucleotides not matched to a gene: 5. For the CDR3, the DNA is TGTGCCAGCAGCTTGGGACAGGGAAGGTACCAAGAGACCCAGTACTTC. Translating gives CASSLGQGRYQETQYF.

V usage is TRBV15 and J usage is TRBJ2-3; D ambiguous. V lost 4 bases and J 6 bases, leaving 5 bases between the germline ends. The germline CDR1 and CDR2 sequences are LNHNV and YYDKDF (reference sequence). The CDR3 sequence is 11 residues long. This chain's CDR3 is CATSMRDTQYF. DNA of the CDR3: TGTGCCACCAGCATGAGGGATACGCAGTATTTT.